This T cell receptor (beta chain) appears in the sequencing data of a study of T-cell memory formation after mild COVID-19. Turning to the study itself: TCR clusters showed largely donor specificity. Study results and caveats: Cross-reactive memory apparently joined, as some responding clones appeared in pre-infection memory.

One entry per CDR3 protein results from TCRdb running MiXCR on the 5' RACE reads. The profile shows 200,000 to 250,000 distinct CDR3 sequences, over 8.5% of them singletons. With regard to this clonotype: Its antigen is unidentified.

From germline, CDR1 is SGHTA and CDR2 FQGNSA. CDR3 length: 16 residues. V dropped 5 bases and J dropped 5; count of bases not matched to a gene: 12. This chain uses TRBV7-2 with TRBJ2-3; the match to TRBD2 covers 8 bases. The sequencing input was PBMCs or a T cell subset sorted from them (not recorded which). This TCR was recovered from a man aged 18 to 29 who had mild COVID-19 (a few samples of this study predate the infection). Cell type and time point are not known. CDR3 nucleotides: TGTGCCAGCAGCCTATATAGCGGGGTCCCGCTAGATACGCAGTATTTT. This sequence encodes CASSLYSGVPLDTQYF.